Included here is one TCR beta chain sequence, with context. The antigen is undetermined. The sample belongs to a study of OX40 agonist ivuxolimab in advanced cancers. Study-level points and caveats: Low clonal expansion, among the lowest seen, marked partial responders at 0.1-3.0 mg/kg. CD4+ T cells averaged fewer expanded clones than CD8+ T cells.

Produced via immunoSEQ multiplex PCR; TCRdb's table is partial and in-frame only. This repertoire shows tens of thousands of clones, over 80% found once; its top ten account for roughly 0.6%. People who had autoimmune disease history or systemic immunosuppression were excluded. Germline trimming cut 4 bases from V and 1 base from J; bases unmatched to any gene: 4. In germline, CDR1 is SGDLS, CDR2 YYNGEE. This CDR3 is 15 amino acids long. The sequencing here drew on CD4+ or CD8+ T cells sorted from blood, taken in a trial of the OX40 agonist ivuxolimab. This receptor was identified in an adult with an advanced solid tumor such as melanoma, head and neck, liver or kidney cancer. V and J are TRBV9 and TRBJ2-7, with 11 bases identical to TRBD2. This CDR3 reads CASSPRTSGSYEQYF. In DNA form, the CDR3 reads TGTGCCAGCAGCCCGAGGACTAGCGGGTCCTACGAGCAGTACTTC.